Listed below are T cell receptor beta chains from one sample, sequenced in a study of neoadjuvant nivolumab and ipilimumab in lung cancer. Measured with immunoSEQ multiplex PCR; TCRdb has only the in-frame clones, and not every one. The repertoire holds tens of thousands of clones, 75% to 90% seen once, with 5.5% to 6.5% in the top ten. The specimen comprised peripheral blood, sampled before neoadjuvant nivolumab, alone or with ipilimumab. Receptor source: an adult with non-small cell lung cancer. The CDR3 runs from the conserved cysteine through the conserved F or W. The D gene is left open where the match is weak. Only part of the rows carry a size: once, few, many, or a class if the clone is expanded.

D gene: TRBD2; J gene: TRBJ2-3; clone size: -; V gene: TRBV11-2; CDR3 DNA: TGTGCCAGCAGCCCCGTCGGGGGGGGACGCACAGATACGCAGTATTTT; CDR3 protein: CASSPVGGGRTDTQYF
D gene: TRBD2; J gene: TRBJ2-1; clone size: -; V gene: TRBV2; CDR3 DNA: TGTGCCAGCAGTCCGCAGACTAGCGTTCTCTACAGTGAGCAGTTCTTC; CDR3 protein: CASSPQTSVLYSEQFF
D gene: TRBD2; J gene: TRBJ2-5; clone size: few; V gene: TRBV6-1; CDR3 DNA: TGTGCCAGCAGTGAGCTAGCGGGGGAGCAAGAGACCCAGTACTTC; CDR3 protein: CASSELAGEQETQYF
D gene: -; J gene: TRBJ1-1; clone size: -; V gene: TRBV11-3; CDR3 DNA: TGTGCCAGCAGCCCCGCGGGAGACACTGAAGCTTTCTTT; CDR3 protein: CASSPAGDTEAFF
D gene: TRBD1; J gene: TRBJ2-1; clone size: once; V gene: TRBV9; CDR3 DNA: TGTGCCAGCAGCGGGGGACAGGGTTCCTACAATGAGCAGTTCTTC; CDR3 protein: CASSGGQGSYNEQFF
D gene: -; J gene: TRBJ1-4; clone size: -; V gene: TRBV20-1; CDR3 DNA: TGCAGTGCCGAGAACGCAGAAAAACTGTTTTTT; CDR3 protein: CSAENAEKLFF
D gene: -; J gene: TRBJ1-3; clone size: -; V gene: TRBV7-2; CDR3 DNA: TGTGCCAGCAGCTTAGGGGCCCCAAGCTCTGGAAACACCATATATTTT; CDR3 protein: CASSLGAPSSGNTIYF
D gene: -; J gene: TRBJ1-5; clone size: -; V gene: TRBV29-1; CDR3 DNA: TGCAGCGTTCGGGACACCGATAGCAATCAGCCCCAGCATTTT; CDR3 protein: CSVRDTDSNQPQHF
D gene: -; J gene: TRBJ1-5; clone size: -; V gene: TRBV19; CDR3 DNA: TGTGCCAGTAGTATTGCAGGTCAGCCCCAGCATTTT; CDR3 protein: CASSIAGQPQHF
D gene: -; J gene: TRBJ1-1; clone size: -; V gene: TRBV18; CDR3 DNA: TGTGCCAGCTCACCAATCCGGGTGAGGGGCACTGAAGCTTTCTTT; CDR3 protein: CASSPIRVRGTEAFF
D gene: TRBD2; J gene: TRBJ2-1; clone size: -; V gene: TRBV15; CDR3 DNA: TGTGCCACCAGTCCCTCGGGAGCGGGGCTCTACAATGAGCAGTTCTTC; CDR3 protein: CATSPSGAGLYNEQFF
D gene: TRBD1; J gene: TRBJ2-7; clone size: -; V gene: TRBV18; CDR3 DNA: TGTGCCAGCTCACCAGGGAGACAGGGAAACGAGCAGTACTTC; CDR3 protein: CASSPGRQGNEQYF
D gene: -; J gene: TRBJ1-5; clone size: -; V gene: TRBV5-6; CDR3 DNA: TGTGCCAGCAGCATAACAGGGTTCGAACAGCCCCAGCATTTT; CDR3 protein: CASSITGFEQPQHF
D gene: -; J gene: TRBJ1-2; clone size: -; V gene: TRBV7-2; CDR3 DNA: TGTGCCAGCAGTCCAGCATATGGCTACACCTTC; CDR3 protein: CASSPAYGYTF
D gene: -; J gene: TRBJ1-6; clone size: -; V gene: TRBV27; CDR3 DNA: TGTGCCAGCAGTTTAAGTACAGGGAATTCACCCCTCCACTTT; CDR3 protein: CASSLSTGNSPLHF
D gene: -; J gene: TRBJ1-5; clone size: few; V gene: TRBV29-1; CDR3 DNA: TGCAGCGTTCAGGGAGGGGGCAATCAGCCCCAGCATTTT; CDR3 protein: CSVQGGGNQPQHF
D gene: TRBD1; J gene: TRBJ1-1; clone size: once; V gene: TRBV10-3; CDR3 DNA: TGTGCCATCAGGGGGACAGGGGAGGACACTGAAGCTTTCTTT; CDR3 protein: CAIRGTGEDTEAFF
D gene: -; J gene: TRBJ1-3; clone size: -; V gene: TRBV7-2; CDR3 DNA: TGTGCCAGCAGCTTAGGGGGGGGAACGAGAAACACCATATATTTT; CDR3 protein: CASSLGGGTRNTIYF
D gene: -; J gene: TRBJ1-3; clone size: -; V gene: TRBV2; CDR3 DNA: TGTGCCAGCAGTGAGGGGGCGCGGGGAAACACCATATATTTT; CDR3 protein: CASSEGARGNTIYF
D gene: -; J gene: TRBJ2-7; clone size: -; V gene: TRBV11-2; CDR3 DNA: TGTGCCAGCAGCCTTAACAGGGACTACGAGCAGTACTTC; CDR3 protein: CASSLNRDYEQYF
D gene: TRBD2; J gene: TRBJ2-7; clone size: medium-sized; V gene: TRBV9; CDR3 DNA: TGTGCCAGCAGCCCCAAGTCCGGTAGCGGGGGCTCCTACGAGCAGTACTTC; CDR3 protein: CASSPKSGSGGSYEQYF
D gene: -; J gene: TRBJ1-5; clone size: -; V gene: TRBV28; CDR3 DNA: TGTGCCAGCATACCCCTGGGGGGCATCAATCAGCCCCAGCATTTT; CDR3 protein: CASIPLGGINQPQHF